Below, 24 T cell receptor beta chains from the same sample are listed, as sequenced in a study of beta chain features in type 1 diabetes. Of the isolated RNA, all was reverse transcribed, and so the sequenced material was expressed TCRB transcripts. The repertoire was sequenced with immunoSEQ multiplex PCR; TCRdb's copy has only in-frame clones and lacks some. The sample records some 220,000 clones, 11% being singletons. The sample consisted of central memory CD4+ T cells from blood. These receptors all come from a man between 18 and 29 years old in good health.

This clone was counted only a few times. The J gene is TRBJ2-7, the V gene TRBV7-2; D not resolved. Trimming took off 5 bases at V and 0 bases at J, with 2 bases between the two ends. CDR3 size: 11 residues. CDR1 and CDR2 (germline): SGHTA, FQGNSA. The CDR3: CASSRSYEQYF. The DNA for the CDR3 is TGTGCCAGCAGCCGCTCCTACGAGCAGTACTTC.

This clone was recorded many times. The chain has TRBV4-1 and TRBJ1-2; D uncertain. The CDR3 is 15 amino acids. Between the trimmed V and J ends, which lost 1 base and 5 bases, there was a span of 14 bases. CDR1 is MGHRA and CDR2 is YSYEKL in the germline V gene. CDR3 nucleotides: TGCGCCAGCAGCCAAGTTGGGCGGGAACTATATGGCTACACCTTC. Translating gives CASSQVGRELYGYTF.

This clone came up a few times. The V call is TRBV28, the J call TRBJ2-3; D unresolved. CDR1 and CDR2 from the germline V gene are MDHEN and SYDVKM. Trimming took off 2 bases at V and 0 bases at J, with 6 bases between the two ends. The CDR3 is 14 amino acids. CDR3 DNA: TGTGCCAGCAGTTTAGGGCTTAGCACAGATACGCAGTATTTT. Translation: CASSLGLSTDTQYF.

The chain employs TRBV19 and TRBJ2-7; D is possibly TRBD1 (5 bases). From germline, CDR1 is LNHDA and CDR2 SQIVND (reference sequence). V was pared by 7 bases and J by 0 bases, with 13 bases between. The CDR3 is made up of 14 amino acids. CDR3 sequence reads: CASKMAGASYEQYF. CDR3 sequence (DNA): TGTGCCAGTAAAATGGCTGGGGCCTCCTACGAGCAGTACTTC.

V and J are TRBV5-1 and TRBJ2-5; 14 bases fit TRBD2. The CDR3 length is 17 residues. Germline values: CDR1 SGHRS, CDR2 YFSETQ. Losses at the gene ends were 2 bases for V and 2 bases for J; bases not matched to a gene: 5. In DNA, the CDR3 is TGCGCCAGCAGCTTCCTTGGACTAGCGGGAGGTCAAGAGACCCAGTACTTC. It codes for CASSFLGLAGGQETQYF.

CDR3 coding DNA: TGTGCCAGCAGCCAGGGGACAGGACTAGCGGTAAACTACGAGCAGTACTTC. It codes for CASSQGTGLAVNYEQYF. V gene TRBV14 combines with J gene TRBJ2-7; 10 nucleotides match TRBD2. This CDR3 contains 17 residues. Germline V gene data show CDR1 as SGHDN and CDR2 as FVKESK. V gave up 3 bases and J gave up 3 bases; unmatched junction bases: 11.

A word on this clone: An end of the junction differs from the germline gene, which may be a read error. This chain links TRBV29-1 with TRBJ1-1; no clear D gene. Germline CDR1 and CDR2: SQVTM and ANQGSEA. There are 13 residues in the CDR3. The CDR3 DNA reads as TGCAGCGTTGAAGATGCGGCCGCCCCAAAGATGCAGTTC. The encoded protein is CSVEDAAAPKMQF.

This sequence joins TRBV30 and TRBJ1-2, with D perhaps matching TRBD1 (5 bases). The germline gives CDR1 GTSNPN, CDR2 SVGIG (reference sequence). V was pared by 2 bases and J by 3 bases, with 13 bases between. The CDR3 spans 14 residues. The DNA of the CDR3 is TGTGCCTGGAGTCGCGGGGGTCGGGACTATGGCTACACCTTC. This translates into CAWSRGGRDYGYTF.

Ten or more counts support this clone. The rearrangement joins TRBV28 to TRBJ2-4; D is unclear. The CDR3 length is 15 residues. CDR1 and CDR2 (germline): MDHEN, SYDVKM. Between the trimmed V and J ends, which lost 7 bases and 6 bases, there was a span of 19 bases. CDR3 protein: CASTKLLGLGNIQYF. Here the CDR3 DNA reads TGTGCCAGCACCAAACTTTTGGGGTTGGGAAACATTCAGTACTTC.

The chain joins TRBV7-9 to TRBJ2-2; D is unclear. In germline, CDR1 is SEHNR, CDR2 FQNEAQ (reference sequence). There are 17 residues in the CDR3. V lost 8 bases and J 1 base, leaving 20 bases between the germline ends. The CDR3 nucleotides are TGTGCCAGCCTCCTAGTGGAGCGCTTTTTGAACACCGGGGAGCTGTTTTTT. Residues: CASLLVERFLNTGELFF. The whole variable domain, remainder taken from reference TRBV7-9 and TRBJ2-2, is DTGVSQNPRHKITKRGQNVTFRCDPISEHNRLYWYRQTLGQGPEFLTYFQNEAQLEKSRLLSDRFSAERPKGSFSTLEIQRTEQGDSAMYLCASLLVERFLNTGELFFGEGSRLTVL.

V and J are TRBV6-1 and TRBJ2-1; 11 nucleotides line up with TRBD2. Unmatched junction bases numbered 5, after V lost 0 bases and J lost 7 bases. CDR1 and CDR2 from the germline V gene are MNHNS and SASEGT. The CDR3 has 16 amino acids. The CDR3 reads CASSEALAGGMNEQFF. CDR3 coding DNA: TGTGCCAGCAGTGAAGCGTTAGCGGGAGGGATGAATGAGCAGTTCTTC.

The CDR3 is CATSRDSRVEETQYF. CDR3 in DNA: TGTGCCACCAGCAGAGATTCCCGGGTAGAAGAGACCCAGTACTTC. The V gene is TRBV15, the J gene TRBJ2-5; D call uncertain. Germline CDR1 reads LNHNV; CDR2 reads YYDKDF (reference sequence). CDR3 length: 15 residues. The V end was cut by 0 bases, the J end by 3 bases, with 11 bases between.

V is TRBV5-6 and J is TRBJ2-2; TRBD1 aligns across 8 bases. From germline, CDR1 is SGHDT and CDR2 YYEEEE. This CDR3 contains 15 residues. V gave up 4 bases and J gave up 7 bases; unmatched junction bases: 9. The CDR3 is CASSPRAGGYGELFF. For the CDR3, the DNA is TGTGCCAGCAGCCCCAGGGCAGGGGGCTACGGGGAGCTGTTTTTT. The full variable domain, completed using reference TRBV5-6 and TRBJ2-2, is DAGVTQSPTHLIKTRGQQVTLRCSPKSGHDTVSWYQQALGQGPQFIFQYYEEEERQRGNFPDRFSGHQFPNYSSELNVNALLLGDSALYLCASSPRAGGYGELFFGEGSRLTVL.

This clone was seen a few times. The V and J genes are TRBV21-1 and TRBJ2-7; TRBD1, the table's D call, was not compared with the DNA. TRBV21-1 represents a pseudogene. This CDR3 region has 15 residues. CDR3 sequence: CASSPRTLSLQEQYF. In DNA, the CDR3 is TGTGCCAGCAGCCCGCGGACACTCTCTTTACAGGAGCAGTACTTC.

A remark on this clone: This sample also contains other DNA sequences that code for the same CDR3. The chain employs TRBV5-1 and TRBJ2-1, with D unclear. Germline V gene sequence: CDR1 SGHRS, CDR2 YFSETQ. Trimming pared 0 bases from V and 0 bases from J, leaving 1 base between. The CDR3 consists of 13 residues. The CDR3 reads CASSLDSYNEQFF. CDR3 DNA: TGCGCCAGCAGCTTGGACTCCTACAATGAGCAGTTCTTC.

The V and J genes are TRBV5-1 and TRBJ2-5, with D possibly being TRBD1 (5 bases). V lost 4 bases to trimming and J lost 3 bases, with 10 bases between them. This CDR3 has 13 residues. CDR1 is SGHRS, CDR2 YFSETQ, per germline. CDR3 sequence reads: CASSRTPEETQYF. The DNA of the CDR3 is TGCGCCAGCAGCCGGACACCCGAAGAGACCCAGTACTTC.

The chain has TRBV4-2 and TRBJ2-3; TRBD2 agrees at 11 bases. Germline trimming cut 5 bases from V and 3 bases from J; bases unmatched to any gene: 4. CDR1 and CDR2 (germline): LGHNA, YNFKEQ. There are 15 residues in the CDR3. The CDR3 region has the DNA TGTGCCAGCAGCTCAAGGACTAGCGGGACAGATACGCAGTATTTT. As protein: CASSSRTSGTDTQYF.

This clone was found many times. The genes are TRBV4-2 and TRBJ1-5; D may be TRBD1 (5 bases). The V and J ends lost 0 bases and 5 bases respectively, with 11 bases between them. This CDR3 is built from 15 residues. CDR1 and CDR2 from the germline V gene are LGHNA and YNFKEQ. The CDR3 loop is CASSQEKRGDQPQHF. The CDR3 coding sequence is TGTGCCAGCAGCCAAGAAAAAAGGGGAGATCAGCCCCAGCATTTT.

This sequence joins TRBV6-6 and TRBJ2-7, with 12 positions matching TRBD1. Germline V gives CDR1 MNHNY, CDR2 SVGAGI (reference sequence). This CDR3 has 14 amino acids. Unmatched junction bases numbered 4, after V lost 4 bases and J lost 6 bases. The CDR3 reads CASSFRDRGLEQYF. As DNA, the CDR3 is TGTGCCAGCAGTTTCCGGGACAGGGGGCTCGAGCAGTACTTC.

This clone turned up a few times. The chain couples TRBV5-1 to TRBJ1-2, with D perhaps matching TRBD1 (5 bases). The CDR3 is made up of 16 amino acids. V was trimmed by 2 bases and J by 6 bases, leaving 20 bases between them. The germline CDR1 and CDR2 sequences are SGHRS and YFSETQ. The CDR3 loop reads CASSFAVASGFNGYTF. CDR3 in DNA: TGCGCCAGCAGCTTCGCAGTCGCATCAGGGTTTAATGGCTACACCTTC.

V gene TRBV20-1 combines with J gene TRBJ2-1; maybe TRBD2 (5 bases). The CDR3 loop spans 11 amino acids. The V end was cut by 4 bases, the J end by 8 bases, with 9 bases between. CDR1 DFQATT and CDR2 SNEGSKA come from the germline V gene (reference sequence). Written as DNA, the CDR3 is TGCAGTGCTACGGGGTTGGATGAGCAGTTCTTC. It encodes CSATGLDEQFF.

This clone was seen a handful of times. V is TRBV30 and J is TRBJ2-7; a weak D match, TRBD2 (5 bases). V was shortened by 5 bases and J by 6 bases, with 17 bases between the two germline ends. CDR1 is GTSNPN, CDR2 SVGIG, per germline (reference sequence). This CDR3 is built from 13 residues. The DNA of the CDR3 is TGTGCCTGGGAGGGAACAAGGTGGGGCGAGCAGTACTTC. Its protein is CAWEGTRWGEQYF.

The chain employs TRBV6-5 and TRBJ1-4, with D possibly TRBD1 on 6 matching bases. Deletions cut 4 bases from V and 12 bases from J, with 12 bases between. The CDR3 has 12 residues. CDR1 is MNHEY and CDR2 is SVGAGI in the germline V gene. DNA of the CDR3: TGTGCCAGCAGTTCTACAGGGAAGGAACTGTTTTTT. Its translation is CASSSTGKELFF.

The rearrangement joins TRBV6-5 to TRBJ2-7; D not resolved. CDR1 and CDR2 from the germline V gene are MNHEY and SVGAGI. Trimming left V 5 bases short and J 6 bases short, with 17 bases between. CDR3 length: 14 amino acids. Written as DNA, the CDR3 is TGTGCCAGCAGTCTCCGGCGTCAAGAACGCGAGCAGTACTTC. This sequence encodes CASSLRRQEREQYF.